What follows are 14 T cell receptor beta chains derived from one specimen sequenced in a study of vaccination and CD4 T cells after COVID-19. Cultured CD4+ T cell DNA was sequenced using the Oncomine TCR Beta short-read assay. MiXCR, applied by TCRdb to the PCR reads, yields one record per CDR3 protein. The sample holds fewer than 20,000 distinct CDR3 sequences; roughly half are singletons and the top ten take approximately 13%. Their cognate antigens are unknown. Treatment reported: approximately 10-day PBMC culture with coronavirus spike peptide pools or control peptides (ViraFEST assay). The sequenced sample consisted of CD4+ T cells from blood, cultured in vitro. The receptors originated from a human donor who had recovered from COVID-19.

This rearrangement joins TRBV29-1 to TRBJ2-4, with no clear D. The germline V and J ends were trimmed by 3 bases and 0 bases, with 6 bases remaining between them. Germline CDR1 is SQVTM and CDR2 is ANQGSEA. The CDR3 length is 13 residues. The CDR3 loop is CSVELSAKNIQYF. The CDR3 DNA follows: TGCAGCGTTGAGTTATCAGCCAAAAACATTCAGTACTTC.

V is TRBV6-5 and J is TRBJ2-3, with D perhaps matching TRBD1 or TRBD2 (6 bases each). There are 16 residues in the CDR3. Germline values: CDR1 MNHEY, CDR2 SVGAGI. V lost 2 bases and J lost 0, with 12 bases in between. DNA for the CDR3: TGTGCCAGCAGTTACGGGTGGGGGGCTAGCACAGATACGCAGTATTTT. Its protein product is CASSYGWGASTDTQYF.

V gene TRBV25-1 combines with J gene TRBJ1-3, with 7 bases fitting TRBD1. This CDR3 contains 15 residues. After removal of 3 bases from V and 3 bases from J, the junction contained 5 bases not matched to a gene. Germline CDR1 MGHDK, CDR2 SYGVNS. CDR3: CASSDLNRGGNTIYF. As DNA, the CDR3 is TGTGCCAGCAGTGACCTTAACAGGGGTGGAAACACCATATATTTT.

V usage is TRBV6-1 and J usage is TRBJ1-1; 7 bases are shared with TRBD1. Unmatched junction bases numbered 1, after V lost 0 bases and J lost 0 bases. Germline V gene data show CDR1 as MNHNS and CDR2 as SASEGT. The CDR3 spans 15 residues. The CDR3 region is CASSEADRVNTEAFF. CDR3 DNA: TGTGCCAGCAGTGAAGCTGACAGGGTGAACACTGAAGCTTTCTTT.

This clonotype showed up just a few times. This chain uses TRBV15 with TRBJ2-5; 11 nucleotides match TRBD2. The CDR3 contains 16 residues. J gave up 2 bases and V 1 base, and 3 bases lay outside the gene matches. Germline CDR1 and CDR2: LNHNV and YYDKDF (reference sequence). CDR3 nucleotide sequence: TGTGCCACCAGCAGAGCAGGGACTAGCGGTCAAGAGACCCAGTACTTC. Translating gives CATSRAGTSGQETQYF.

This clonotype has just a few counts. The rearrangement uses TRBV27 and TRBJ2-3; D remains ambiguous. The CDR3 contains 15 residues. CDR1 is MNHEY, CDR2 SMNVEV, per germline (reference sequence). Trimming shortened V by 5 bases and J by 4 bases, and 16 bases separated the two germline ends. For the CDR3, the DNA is TGTGCCAGCAGTCCTCGGTATCCAGGCGCAGATACGCAGTATTTT. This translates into CASSPRYPGADTQYF.

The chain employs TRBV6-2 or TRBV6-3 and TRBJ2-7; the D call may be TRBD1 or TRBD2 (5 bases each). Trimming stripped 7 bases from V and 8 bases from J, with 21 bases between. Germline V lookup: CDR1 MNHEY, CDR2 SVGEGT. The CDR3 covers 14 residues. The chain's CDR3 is CASTLTGRAVKQYF. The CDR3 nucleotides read TGTGCCAGCACCCTGACGGGACGGGCGGTCAAGCAGTACTTC.

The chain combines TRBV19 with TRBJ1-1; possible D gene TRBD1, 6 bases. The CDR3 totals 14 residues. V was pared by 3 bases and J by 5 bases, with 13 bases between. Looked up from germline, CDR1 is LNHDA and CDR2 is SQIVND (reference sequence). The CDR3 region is CASSMGGGRTEAFF. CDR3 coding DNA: TGTGCCAGTAGTATGGGGGGGGGCCGAACTGAAGCTTTCTTT.

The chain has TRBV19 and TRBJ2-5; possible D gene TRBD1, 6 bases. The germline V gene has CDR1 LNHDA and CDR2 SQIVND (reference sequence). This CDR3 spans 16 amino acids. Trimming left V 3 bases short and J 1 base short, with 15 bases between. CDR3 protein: CASSILTGTFQETQYF. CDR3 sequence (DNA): TGTGCCAGTAGTATCCTCACAGGGACCTTCCAAGAGACCCAGTACTTC.

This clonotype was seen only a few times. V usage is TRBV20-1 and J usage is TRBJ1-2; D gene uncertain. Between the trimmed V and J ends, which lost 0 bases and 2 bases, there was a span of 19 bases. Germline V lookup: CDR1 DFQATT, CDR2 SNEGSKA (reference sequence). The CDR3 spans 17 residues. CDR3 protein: CSARDPAGGRINYGYTF. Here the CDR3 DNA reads TGCAGTGCTAGAGACCCGGCCGGTGGCAGGATAAACTATGGCTACACCTTC.

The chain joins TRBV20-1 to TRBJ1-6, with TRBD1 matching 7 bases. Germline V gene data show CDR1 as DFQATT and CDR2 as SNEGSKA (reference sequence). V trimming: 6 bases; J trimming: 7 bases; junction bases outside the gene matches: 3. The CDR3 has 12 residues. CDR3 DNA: TGCAGTGCCCGACAGGGAAATTCACCCCTCCACTTT. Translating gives CSARQGNSPLHF.

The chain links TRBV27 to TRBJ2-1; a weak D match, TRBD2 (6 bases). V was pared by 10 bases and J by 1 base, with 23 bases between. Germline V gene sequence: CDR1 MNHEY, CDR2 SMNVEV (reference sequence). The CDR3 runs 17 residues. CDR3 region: CATKVGRRTTSYNEQFF. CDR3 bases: TGTGCCACCAAGGTGGGTCGGAGGACTACATCCTACAATGAGCAGTTCTTC.

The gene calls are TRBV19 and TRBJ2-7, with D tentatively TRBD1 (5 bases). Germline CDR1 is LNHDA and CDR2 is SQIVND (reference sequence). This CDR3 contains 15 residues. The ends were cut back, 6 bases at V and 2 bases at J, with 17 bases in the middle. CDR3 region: CASSSIGDLTYEQYF. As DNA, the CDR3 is TGTGCCAGTAGCAGTATAGGGGATCTCACCTACGAGCAGTACTTC. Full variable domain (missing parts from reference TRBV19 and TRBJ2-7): DGGITQSPKYLFRKEGQNVTLSCEQNLNHDAMYWYRQDPGQGLRLIYYSQIVNDFQKGDIAEGYSVSREKKESFPLTVTSAQKNPTAFYLCASSSIGDLTYEQYFGPGTRLTVT.

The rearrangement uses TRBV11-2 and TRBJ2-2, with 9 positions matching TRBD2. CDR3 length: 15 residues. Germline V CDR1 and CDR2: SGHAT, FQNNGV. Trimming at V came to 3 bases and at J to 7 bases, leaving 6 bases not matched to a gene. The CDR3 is CASSFSGGRVGELFF. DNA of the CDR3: TGTGCCAGCAGCTTCAGCGGGGGGAGGGTCGGGGAGCTGTTTTTT. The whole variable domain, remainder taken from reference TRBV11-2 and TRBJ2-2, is EAGVAQSPRYKIIEKRQSVAFWCNPISGHATLYWYQQILGQGPKLLIQFQNNGVVDDSQLPKDRFSAERLKGVDSTLKIQPAKLEDSAVYLCASSFSGGRVGELFFGEGSRLTVL.